The next 27 T cell receptor beta chains were all read from a single sample in a study of blood T cell repertoires in COVID-19 (dated by TCRdb to 2018 to 2020). Receptor libraries were prepared by the immunoSEQ multiplex PCR assay. The table comes from immuneACCESS by way of TCRdb, which keeps in-frame sequences with V and J called. Part of the clones is missing from these tables; in studies checked, under half for an unresolved V gene and the rest for unknown reasons. The sample includes around 170,000 clones, with 80% observed a single time. The top ten clonotypes cover approximately 14% of the sample. Sequences were obtained from PBMCs or T cells enriched from blood (not recorded which). These TCRs come from a man aged 55 to 70 who had been exposed to COVID-19.

The chain joins TRBV28 to TRBJ2-5, with TRBD1 identical over 10 bases. Germline loops: CDR1 MDHEN, CDR2 SYDVKM. The V gene end was trimmed by 6 bases and the J gene end by 5 bases; junction bases not matched to a gene: 6. There are 14 residues in the CDR3. The DNA of the CDR3 is TGTGCCAGCAGCCAGAGACAGGGGGCGGAGACCCAGTACTTC. Protein: CASSQRQGAETQYF.

About this clone itself: No conserved phenylalanine or tryptophan ends this CDR3, so it is likely a read error. No DNA is shown, since the ends of the CDR3 on it are uncertain; the CDR3 is the one TCRdb lists. The chain uses TRBV27 and TRBJ2-7; the table calls TRBD1, which could not be checked here. Germline CDR1 reads MNHEY; CDR2 reads SMNVEV (reference sequence). The CDR3 totals 10 residues, both ends included. CDR3 protein: CASSWGRGPS.

The rearrangement joins TRBV2 to TRBJ1-6; 8 bases are a match to TRBD1. The CDR3 is 14 amino acids. CDR1 and CDR2 (germline): SNHLY, FYNNEI. V shed 4 bases, J shed 7 bases, and the junction held 3 bases outside the gene matches. CDR3 protein: CASSVWTGNSPLHF. CDR3 in DNA: TGTGCCAGCAGTGTTTGGACAGGGAATTCACCCCTCCACTTT.

The chain recombines TRBV19 with TRBJ2-7, with D maybe TRBD2 (6 bases). The V gene lost 7 bases and the J gene lost 3 bases, with 16 bases spanning the gap. This CDR3 is 14 amino acids long. Germline assignment: CDR1 LNHDA and CDR2 SQIVND (reference sequence). The CDR3, as DNA: TGTGCCAGTACCCCCCGGGCGGGGAACTACGAGCAGTACTTC. Translating it yields CASTPRAGNYEQYF.

The V and J genes are TRBV6-2 or TRBV6-3 and TRBJ1-2; 11 nucleotides line up with TRBD1. The germline gives CDR1 MNHEY, CDR2 SVGEGT. The CDR3 covers 16 residues. V gave up 2 bases and J gave up 3 bases; unmatched junction bases: 5. The CDR3, as DNA: TGTGCCAGCAGTTACGAAAGGACAGGGGGCTACTATGGCTACACCTTC. It specifies CASSYERTGGYYGYTF.

This rearrangement joins TRBV7-2 to TRBJ2-2, with a tentative D call TRBD1 (6 bases). The CDR3 runs 15 residues. Germline CDR1 reads SGHTA; CDR2 reads FQGNSA. Trimming shortened V by 5 bases and J by 0 bases, and 10 bases separated the two germline ends. The CDR3 spells CASSEQGSNTGELFF. In DNA form, the CDR3 reads TGTGCCAGCAGCGAACAGGGATCGAACACCGGGGAGCTGTTTTTT.

The rearrangement uses TRBV6-5 and TRBJ1-5; 7 bases match TRBD1. Germline lookup yields CDR1 MNHEY and CDR2 SVGAGI. This CDR3 has 15 amino acids. Trimming removed 5 bases from V and 4 bases from J; junction bases left unmatched: 8. CDR3 in amino acids: CASSPRAGGNQPQHF. The CDR3, as DNA: TGTGCCAGCAGTCCCCGGGCAGGGGGGAATCAGCCCCAGCATTTT.

This chain links TRBV29-1 with TRBJ1-2; no clear D gene. Germline CDR1 and CDR2: SQVTM and ANQGSEA. The CDR3 has 14 residues. Deletions cut 4 bases from V and 0 bases from J, with 12 bases between. CDR3 DNA: TGCAGCGTTGGAGCCGGAGGCGCTAACTATGGCTACACCTTC. It translates to CSVGAGGANYGYTF. Using reference TRBV29-1 and TRBJ1-2 for the parts outside the CDR3, the full variable domain is SAVISQKPSRDICQRGTSLTIQCQVDSQVTMMFWYRQQPGQSLTLIATANQGSEATYESGFVIDKFPISRPNLTFSTLTVSNMSPEDSSIYLCSVGAGGANYGYTFGSGTRLTVV.

This clone was detected only a few times. CDR3 bases: TGCGCCAGCAGCTTGGTGGCAATGGAGGGTGAAAAACTGTTTTTT. Translation gives CASSLVAMEGEKLFF. V and J are TRBV5-1 and TRBJ1-4; no clear D gene. Germline CDR1 is SGHRS and CDR2 is YFSETQ. This CDR3 region has 15 residues. V lost 0 bases and J lost 7, with 13 bases in between.

The chain has TRBV5-1 and TRBJ2-1, with a weak D call TRBD1 (5 bases). The CDR3 runs 15 residues. The germline V gene encodes CDR1 SGHRS and CDR2 YFSETQ. The germline V and J ends were trimmed by 0 bases and 8 bases, with 15 bases remaining between them. CDR3 loop: CASSLGSTGRHEQFF. In DNA form, the CDR3 reads TGCGCCAGCAGCTTGGGAAGCACAGGCCGGCATGAGCAGTTCTTC.

Only one count was recorded for this clone. The chain combines TRBV28 with TRBJ2-7, with D possibly matching TRBD2 (6 bases). Germline V gene data show CDR1 as MDHEN and CDR2 as SYDVKM. The ends were cut back, 0 bases at V and 2 bases at J, with 11 bases in the middle. The CDR3 is 15 residues long. As DNA, the CDR3 is TGTGCCAGCAGTTTATGGGCGGGACGGGCCTACGAGCAGTACTTC. Its protein product is CASSLWAGRAYEQYF.

This chain joins TRBV9 and TRBJ2-3; TRBD1 matches 10 bases. Germline CDR1 and CDR2: SGDLS and YYNGEE. The trim removed 3 bases at V and 4 bases at J, leaving 5 bases unmatched. This CDR3 spans 15 amino acids. CDR3 nucleotide sequence: TGTGCCAGCAGCGCCCGGGACAGGGGCGCAGATACGCAGTATTTT. Translated: CASSARDRGADTQYF.

This chain uses TRBV28 with TRBJ1-2; 9 bases agree with TRBD1. Looked up from germline, CDR1 is MDHEN and CDR2 is SYDVKM. This CDR3 region has 16 residues. The trim removed 5 bases at V and 5 bases at J, leaving 12 bases unmatched. The CDR3 DNA reads as TGTGCCAGCAGTACAGGGGGCCTATTGATGCTTTATGGCTACACCTTC. The encoded protein is CASSTGGLLMLYGYTF.

The rearrangement joins TRBV15 to TRBJ1-1; D not certain. In germline, CDR1 is LNHNV, CDR2 YYDKDF (reference sequence). V was shortened by 1 base and J by 2 bases, with 11 bases between the two germline ends. The CDR3 is made up of 15 amino acids. The CDR3 nucleotides are TGTGCCACCAGCAGAGCCCCAGGCCTCAACACTGAAGCTTTCTTT. This encodes CATSRAPGLNTEAFF. Drawing the rest from reference TRBV15 and TRBJ1-1, the complete variable domain is DAMVIQNPRYQVTQFGKPVTLSCSQTLNHNVMYWYQQKSSQAPKLLFHYYDKDFNNEADTPDNFQSRRPNTSFCFLDIRSPGLGDTAMYLCATSRAPGLNTEAFFGQGTRLTVV.

This chain uses TRBV11-2 with TRBJ1-6, with D maybe TRBD1 (6 bases). V was trimmed by 3 bases and J by 8 bases, leaving 11 bases between them. In germline, CDR1 is SGHAT, CDR2 FQNNGV. The CDR3 spans 14 residues. The CDR3 DNA is TGTGCCAGCAGCTTCGGCAGGGGTGATTCACCCCTCCACTTT. It yields the protein CASSFGRGDSPLHF.

This clone showed up just a few times. The V call is TRBV7-8, the J call TRBJ1-1; D not resolved. The CDR3 extends over 13 amino acids. Trimming cost V 5 bases and J 4 bases, with 11 bases left between them. Germline V gene sequence: CDR1 SGHVS, CDR2 FQNEAQ. The CDR3 reads CASSPPSGTEAFF. The CDR3 DNA reads as TGTGCCAGCAGCCCCCCCTCGGGCACTGAAGCTTTCTTT. Supplemented by reference TRBV7-8 and TRBJ1-1, the full variable domain reads GAGVSQSPRYKVAKRGQDVALRCDPISGHVSLFWYQQALGQGPEFLTYFQNEAQLDKSGLPSDRFFAERPEGSVSTLKIQRTQQEDSAVYLCASSPPSGTEAFFGQGTRLTVV.

This rearrangement joins TRBV15 to TRBJ1-3; TRBD1 matches at 10 bases. The CDR3 runs 16 residues. Trimming removed 5 bases from V and 1 base from J; junction bases left unmatched: 5. The germline CDR1 and CDR2 sequences are LNHNV and YYDKDF (reference sequence). CDR3 in amino acids: CATSFSGQGSGNTIYF. The CDR3 nucleotides are TGTGCCACCAGCTTTTCGGGACAGGGGTCTGGAAACACCATATATTTT.

This chain links TRBV28 with TRBJ2-3, with D perhaps matching TRBD2 (5 bases). This CDR3 comprises 14 residues. Germline-derived CDR1 and CDR2 are MDHEN and SYDVKM. V lost 4 bases to trimming and J lost 5 bases, with 13 bases between them. Here the CDR3 DNA reads TGTGCCAGCAGTTCCGGGATGGGCGGAGATACGCAGTATTTT. It yields the protein CASSSGMGGDTQYF.

This clone was counted a single time. The chain recombines TRBV3-1 (or the pseudogene TRBV3-2) with TRBJ1-2; 9 positions match TRBD1. The V and J ends lost 4 bases and 4 bases, in that order; junction bases with no gene match: 7. The CDR3 covers 15 residues. Germline loops: CDR1 LGHDT, CDR2 YNNKEL (reference sequence). CDR3: CASSPWTGEPYGYTF. The DNA of the CDR3 is TGTGCCAGCAGCCCTTGGACAGGGGAACCCTATGGCTACACCTTC.

The chain has TRBV9 and TRBJ1-4; perhaps TRBD1 as D (5 bases). Germline V gene sequence: CDR1 SGDLS, CDR2 YYNGEE. CDR3 length equals 16 residues. Trimming left V 4 bases short and J 7 bases short, with 20 bases between. CDR3 region: CASSIRTGTWGEKLFF. DNA of the CDR3: TGTGCCAGCAGCATACGGACCGGGACTTGGGGTGAAAAACTGTTTTTT.

In this sample, this clone turned up a few times. The J gene is TRBJ2-1, the V gene TRBV18; TRBD2 agrees at 12 bases. V dropped 3 bases and J dropped 4; count of bases not matched to a gene: 7. This CDR3 is 17 amino acids long. In germline, CDR1 is KGHSH, CDR2 LQKENI. This CDR3 is CASSPGLAGHAYNEQFF. DNA for the CDR3: TGTGCCAGCTCACCTGGACTAGCGGGACACGCGTACAATGAGCAGTTCTTC.

The V and J genes are TRBV10-3 and TRBJ1-1, with 8 bases that match TRBD1. Germline assignment: CDR1 ENHRY and CDR2 SYGVKD. V shed 3 bases and J 9 bases; nucleotides not matched to a gene: 9. The CDR3 is 14 residues long. The CDR3 DNA reads TGTGCCATCAGTGACCACGGGACAGGCGGAAAAGCTTTCTTT. Its translation: CAISDHGTGGKAFF.

The chain recombines TRBV19 with TRBJ2-7, with TRBD1 matching 8 bases. Trimming cost V 3 bases and J 1 base; bases outside gene matches: 5. The CDR3 is 15 residues long. Germline CDR1 is LNHDA and CDR2 is SQIVND (reference sequence). The CDR3 DNA reads TGTGCCAGTAGTATCCCCGGACAGGGTTCCTACGAGCAGTACTTC. It specifies CASSIPGQGSYEQYF.

This sequence joins TRBV30 and TRBJ1-2, with 7 bases that match TRBD1. Germline assignment: CDR1 GTSNPN and CDR2 SVGIG (reference sequence). V shed 7 bases and J 2 bases; nucleotides not matched to a gene: 10. The CDR3 extends over 14 amino acids. CDR3: CALDATGTNYGYTF. DNA of the CDR3: TGTGCCTTGGACGCGACAGGGACGAACTATGGCTACACCTTC.

V and J are TRBV6-5 and TRBJ1-4, with 10 bases lining up with TRBD1. J gave up 10 bases and V 0 bases, and 2 bases lay outside the gene matches. The CDR3 totals 14 residues. CDR1 is MNHEY, CDR2 SVGAGI, per germline. The CDR3, as DNA: TGTGCCAGCAGTTACTCGAGGACAGGGGGAAAACTGTTTTTT. Translation gives CASSYSRTGGKLFF.

The CDR3 loop reads CASSQIRQYNEQFF. CDR3 nucleotides: TGTGCCAGCAGCCAGATACGACAGTACAATGAGCAGTTCTTC. V and J are TRBV5-4 and TRBJ2-1, with D tentatively TRBD1 (5 bases). With 4 bases removed from V and 4 bases from J, the gap between germline ends came to 12 bases. The CDR3 sequence is 14 residues long. CDR1 SGHNT and CDR2 YYREEE come from the germline V gene (reference sequence).

The V call is TRBV4-3, the J call TRBJ2-2, with TRBD2 matching over 7 bases. Germline loops: CDR1 LGHNA, CDR2 YSLEER. The trim removed 0 bases at V and 4 bases at J, leaving 5 bases unmatched. The CDR3 totals 16 residues. Written as DNA, the CDR3 is TGCGCCAGCAGCCAAGACCCGGGAGGAACCACCGGGGAGCTGTTTTTT. It yields the protein CASSQDPGGTTGELFF.